Below are 15 T cell receptor beta chains sequenced from a single sample in a study of cytomegalovirus exposure and HLA in healthy donors. The study ran its PCR with 60 Vbeta and 13 Jbeta primers. The method was immunoSEQ multiplex PCR; TCRdb's version includes in-frame clones alone and lacks a portion of them. The profile shows 120,000 or so clones, roughly a tenth of them singletons. Sequenced material: PBMCs. The receptors were sampled from a woman aged 18 to 35 in good health and CMV-seropositive.

This clone showed up just a few times. The V call is TRBV5-1, the J call TRBJ2-1; unclear D gene. Per the germline V gene, CDR1 is SGHRS and CDR2 is YFSETQ. V was trimmed by 5 bases and J by 7 bases, leaving 7 bases between them. The CDR3 length is 11 residues. The CDR3, as DNA: TGCGCCAGCAGAACGAGTAATGAGCAGTTCTTC. Its protein product is CASRTSNEQFF.

The chain recombines TRBV6-1 with TRBJ1-2; tentative D call: TRBD1 (5 bases). CDR3 size: 15 residues. Germline CDR1 and CDR2: MNHNS and SASEGT. Trimming cost V 8 bases and J 4 bases, with 20 bases left between them. The DNA of the CDR3 is TGTGCCAGCTGGACACAGAGTCTGGGATCCTATGGCTACACCTTC. Protein: CASWTQSLGSYGYTF.

The chain is built from TRBV4-2 and TRBJ1-2, with D hard to call. V was cut by 4 bases and J by 5 bases, with 8 bases left in between. Germline V CDR1 and CDR2: LGHNA, YNFKEQ. The CDR3 is 12 residues long. The DNA of the CDR3 is TGTGCCAGCAGCCCAGACGTGTATGGCTACACCTTC. This codes for CASSPDVYGYTF.

In its sample, this clone was seen once. This chain uses TRBV28 with TRBJ2-1; 7 bases are a match to TRBD1. J lost 6 bases, V lost 5 bases, and 7 bases had no gene match. CDR1 is MDHEN and CDR2 is SYDVKM in the germline V gene. This CDR3 contains 14 residues. CDR3 nucleotide sequence: TGTGCCAGCAGTCGTTACAGGGGTAGCAATGAGCAGTTCTTC. It specifies CASSRYRGSNEQFF. Full variable domain (rest looked up from reference TRBV28 and TRBJ2-1): DVKVTQSSRYLVKRTGEKVFLECVQDMDHENMFWYRQDPGLGLRLIYFSYDVKMKEKGDIPEGYSVSREKKERFSLILESASTNQTSMYLCASSRYRGSNEQFFGPGTRLTVL.

This clone was seen a handful of times. The chain carries TRBV30 and TRBJ2-3, with 13 bases matching TRBD2. The V gene end was trimmed by 4 bases and the J gene end by 6 bases; junction bases not matched to a gene: 10. CDR3 length equals 16 residues. The germline gives CDR1 GTSNPN, CDR2 SVGIG (reference sequence). The CDR3 spells CAWTPRGTSGKDTQYF. Here the CDR3 DNA reads TGTGCCTGGACCCCCCGCGGGACTAGCGGGAAGGATACGCAGTATTTT.

The CDR3 DNA follows: TGTGCCAGCAGCGACGACAGATACAATGAGCAGTTCTTC. Residues: CASSDDRYNEQFF. This chain uses TRBV5-6 with TRBJ2-1; D possibly corresponds to TRBD1 (5 bases). Trimming stripped 4 bases from V and 4 bases from J, with 9 bases between. This CDR3 has 13 amino acids. The germline V gene encodes CDR1 SGHDT and CDR2 YYEEEE.

This clone came up a few times. This chain joins TRBV2 and TRBJ1-1, with TRBD1 matching 7 bases. J lost 7 bases, V lost 6 bases, and 5 bases had no gene match. In germline, CDR1 is SNHLY, CDR2 FYNNEI. CDR3 size: 12 residues. This CDR3 reads CASSPGGSEAFF. For the CDR3, the DNA is TGTGCCAGCAGCCCAGGGGGGAGTGAAGCTTTCTTT.

This clone was detected only a few times. This sequence joins TRBV28 and TRBJ2-7, with 12 nucleotides matching TRBD2. Looked up from germline, CDR1 is MDHEN and CDR2 is SYDVKM. The CDR3 spans 16 residues. V shed 6 bases and J 1 base; nucleotides not matched to a gene: 7. CDR3 nucleotides: TGTGCCAGCAGCTGGACTAGCGGGGCCTCTTCCTACGAGCAGTACTTC. Residues: CASSWTSGASSYEQYF. The entire variable domain, with the rest obtained from reference TRBV28 and TRBJ2-7, is as follows: DVKVTQSSRYLVKRTGEKVFLECVQDMDHENMFWYRQDPGLGLRLIYFSYDVKMKEKGDIPEGYSVSREKKERFSLILESASTNQTSMYLCASSWTSGASSYEQYFGPGTRLTVT.

This clone was seen more than once but under ten times. V is TRBV28 and J is TRBJ1-5; D ambiguous. The CDR3 has 12 residues. V was shortened by 5 bases and J by 9 bases, with 11 bases between the two germline ends. Germline CDR1 reads MDHEN; CDR2 reads SYDVKM. CDR3: CASSKRARPQHF. The CDR3 DNA reads TGTGCCAGCAGTAAGAGGGCCCGGCCCCAGCATTTT.

This clone occurred a few times. The V call is TRBV4-2, the J call TRBJ1-1; a weak D match, TRBD1 (6 bases). Looked up from germline, CDR1 is LGHNA and CDR2 is YNFKEQ. The CDR3 covers 15 residues. V was pared by 2 bases and J by 1 base, with 11 bases between. The CDR3 coding sequence is TGTGCCAGCAGCCAAATGACAGGACCGAACACTGAAGCTTTCTTT. As protein: CASSQMTGPNTEAFF.

This chain links TRBV28 with TRBJ2-1; 10 bases fit TRBD2. This CDR3 is built from 14 residues. Trimming took 9 bases from V and 7 from J; bases not matched to a gene: 9. Germline V gene sequence: CDR1 MDHEN, CDR2 SYDVKM. Here the CDR3 DNA reads TGTGCCAGTCGGGGAGCGGGAGGGGGGAATGAGCAGTTCTTC. Protein: CASRGAGGGNEQFF.

The chain employs TRBV6-1 and TRBJ1-3; possible D gene TRBD1, 5 bases. CDR1 and CDR2 from the germline V gene are MNHNS and SASEGT. V lost 6 bases and J lost 4, with 13 bases in between. CDR3 length: 14 amino acids. The CDR3 region is CASRQWAGGNTIYF. DNA of the CDR3: TGTGCCAGCAGACAGTGGGCAGGGGGAAACACCATATATTTT.

V and J are TRBV27 and TRBJ1-1, with D possibly matching TRBD1 (5 bases). Germline V lookup: CDR1 MNHEY, CDR2 SMNVEV (reference sequence). This CDR3 comprises 14 residues. Trimming took 6 bases from V and 7 from J, leaving 18 bases between them. This chain's CDR3 is CASRTQSGTLEAFF. The CDR3 DNA sequence: TGTGCCAGCAGAACACAGTCAGGGACTCTTGAAGCTTTCTTT.

The chain links TRBV6-1 to TRBJ1-1, with 10 bases identical to TRBD1. The CDR3 runs 14 residues. CDR1 and CDR2 (germline): MNHNS, SASEGT. With 4 bases clipped from V and 4 bases from J, the junction kept 3 bases outside the gene matches. The CDR3 here is CASSVRQGATEAFF. The DNA of the CDR3 is TGTGCCAGCAGTGTTAGACAGGGGGCCACTGAAGCTTTCTTT.

In this sample, this clone turned up a few times. The rearrangement joins TRBV28 to TRBJ1-2; no clear D gene. V was cut by 6 bases and J by 0 bases, with 14 bases left in between. The CDR3 loop spans 15 amino acids. CDR1 MDHEN and CDR2 SYDVKM come from the germline V gene. The CDR3 nucleotides are TGTGCCAGCAGCCCTCCCTTAACTACTAACTATGGCTACACCTTC. It encodes CASSPPLTTNYGYTF.